This T cell receptor beta chain was found in a study of OX40 agonist ivuxolimab in advanced cancers. Study-level background: A male proportion of approximately 80% was recorded, with mean age about 62 years and range 23 to 79. Study-level points and caveats: Specificity for antigen went undetermined in the expanded peripheral T cells. Relative to CD4+ cells, CD8+ T cells on average had more expanded clones.

Note on this clone: Its antigen is unknown.

Only in-frame clones appear in the TCRdb table, and some are missing; sequencing was by immunoSEQ multiplex PCR. Of over 100,000 clones listed, roughly nine tenths are singletons. V dropped 6 bases and J dropped 5; count of bases not matched to a gene: 9. This CDR3 is built from 14 residues. Germline assignment: CDR1 MNHEY and CDR2 SVGAGI. The chain combines TRBV6-5 with TRBJ2-5, with 7 nucleotides matching TRBD1. This material consisted of CD4+ or CD8+ T cells sorted from blood, taken in a trial of the OX40 agonist ivuxolimab. The source is an adult with an advanced solid tumor such as melanoma, head and neck, liver or kidney cancer. The CDR3 is CASSLLTGKETQYF. CDR3 DNA: TGTGCCAGCAGCCTTCTGACAGGGAAGGAGACCCAGTACTTC.